This T cell receptor beta chain was obtained from a study of blood T cell repertoires in COVID-19. For the study at large: The United States, Italy and Spain provided the acute and convalescent COVID-19 samples.

The study drew participants aged about 18 to 89 years from some 25 US areas. Authors' methods: Reference gene primer amplification gave nucleated cell count estimates. Using immunoSEQ multiplex PCR, the repertoire was profiled, and TCRdb retains in-frame clones only, with some absent. The V and J calls and clone size are taken from that table; D and trimming were inferred from the DNA. The table includes about 20,000 clones, around 89% detected once. CDR3 length: 14 residues. Germline V gives CDR1 SGHAT, CDR2 FQNNGV. With V trimmed by 4 bases and J by 0 bases, 2 bases remained unmatched. Sequencing was performed on PBMCs or T cells enriched from blood (not recorded which). The V gene is TRBV11-2, the J gene TRBJ2-5, with 7 bases identical to TRBD2. The TCR originated in a woman aged 25 to 45 who had recovered from COVID-19. The CDR3 nucleotides are TGTGCCAGCAGCTATCGGGGGGACCAAGAGACCCAGTACTTC. Encoded protein: CASSYRGDQETQYF.